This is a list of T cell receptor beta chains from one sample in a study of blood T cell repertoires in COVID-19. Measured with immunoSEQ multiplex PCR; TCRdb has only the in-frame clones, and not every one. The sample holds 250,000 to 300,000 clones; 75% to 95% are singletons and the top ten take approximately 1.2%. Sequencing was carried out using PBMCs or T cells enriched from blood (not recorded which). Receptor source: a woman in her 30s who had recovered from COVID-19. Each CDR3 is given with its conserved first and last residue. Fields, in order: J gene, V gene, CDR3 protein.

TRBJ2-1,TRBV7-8,CASSLDLREGWDEQFF
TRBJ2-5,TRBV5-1,CASSLRQGSEETQYF
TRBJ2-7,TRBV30,CAWRQGGLFYEQYF
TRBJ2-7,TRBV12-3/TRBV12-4,CASSLSTYEQYF
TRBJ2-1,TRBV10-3,CAISESIWTSGRLGNEQFF
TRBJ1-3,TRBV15,CATSRGQGNRNTIYF
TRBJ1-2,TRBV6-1,CASSAEGVGGYTF
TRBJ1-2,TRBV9,CASSVSPRGANYYGYTF
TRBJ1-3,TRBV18,CASSPRTASGNTIYF
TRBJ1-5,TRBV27,CASSPLRGQGGQPQHF
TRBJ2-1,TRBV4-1,CASSQGLAESSYNEQFF
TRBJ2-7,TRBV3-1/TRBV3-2,CASSQEVRVKSYEQYF
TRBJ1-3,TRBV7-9,CASSLAETGGRNTIYF
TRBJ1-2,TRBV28,CASSFKLGYTF
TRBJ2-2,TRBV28,CASSMARQGSTGELFF